The 8 T cell receptor beta chains below were found in one sample sequenced in a study of shared clonotypes between healthy human individuals. Method: immunoSEQ multiplex PCR; TCRdb's copy keeps in-frame clones and lacks some. This table holds roughly 1,100,000 clones, roughly 70% found once. Sequencing was carried out using memory CD4+ T cells sorted from blood. Subset of the sample: CD45RA-negative fraction. All receptors come from a young man in good health.

The chain carries TRBV5-4 and TRBJ1-3, with D uncertain. The CDR3 is 15 amino acids. The V end was cut by 1 base, the J end by 2 bases, with 10 bases between. CDR1 is SGHNT, CDR2 YYREEE, per germline (reference sequence). CDR3 coding DNA: TGTGCCAGCAGCTTGCTGGAGTCAGCTGGAAACACCATATATTTT. Its translation is CASSLLESAGNTIYF.

With regard to this clone: This specimen includes other DNA sequences encoding the same CDR3. V is TRBV5-4 and J is TRBJ2-1; D is ambiguous. The CDR3 runs to 13 residues. CDR1 SGHNT and CDR2 YYREEE come from the germline V gene (reference sequence). V gave up 0 bases and J gave up 7 bases, with 8 bases separating them. CDR3 sequence reads: CASSLDGLNEQFF. In DNA, the CDR3 is TGTGCCAGCAGCTTGGATGGGTTGAATGAGCAGTTCTTC.

On this clone itself: One junction end disagrees with the germline gene, perhaps due to a read error. This chain connects TRBV7-7 to TRBJ2-2; 8 nucleotides line up with TRBD2. The CDR3 length is 16 residues. Germline CDR1 is SSHAT and CDR2 is FNYEAQ (reference sequence). The CDR3: CASSLVAGGLTGELFF. In DNA, the CDR3 is TGTGCTAGCAGCTTAGTTGCGGGGGGCCTCACCGGGGAGCTGTTTTTT.

The chain has TRBV2 and TRBJ2-1, with D uncertain. The germline V gene has CDR1 SNHLY and CDR2 FYNNEI. V lost 8 bases and J lost 0, with 11 bases in between. The CDR3 sequence is 14 residues long. The CDR3 DNA follows: TGTGCCAGCCTAGGGATCAGCTCCTACAATGAGCAGTTCTTC. This sequence encodes CASLGISSYNEQFF.

As to this clone: Other DNA sequences of this sample code for an identical CDR3. The chain carries TRBV7-2 and TRBJ1-6; 9 positions agree with TRBD1. V lost 1 base to trimming and J lost 9 bases; unmatched junction nucleotides: 4. Germline CDR1 reads SGHTA; CDR2 reads FQGNSA. CDR3 length equals 15 residues. The CDR3 protein is CASSLDGTGSSPLHF. For the CDR3, the DNA is TGTGCCAGCAGCTTAGATGGGACAGGGTCTTCACCCCTCCACTTT.

To note about this clone: The same CDR3 arises from other DNA sequences in this sample as well. The rearrangement uses TRBV6-1 and TRBJ2-7; a weak D match, TRBD1 (5 bases). CDR1 MNHNS and CDR2 SASEGT come from the germline V gene. This CDR3 has 13 residues. V was pared by 4 bases and J by 2 bases, with 9 bases between. The CDR3 sequence is CASSVTGTYEQYF. CDR3 in DNA: TGTGCCAGCAGTGTAACAGGCACCTACGAGCAGTACTTC.

Points on this clone: The identical CDR3 is also encoded by other nucleotide sequences in the sample. The chain carries TRBV18 and TRBJ1-3; no reliable D call. The V and J ends lost 6 bases and 0 bases respectively, with 12 bases between them. The CDR3 is 15 amino acids. From germline, CDR1 is KGHSH and CDR2 LQKENI. The chain's CDR3 is CASSPSGYSGNTIYF. DNA of the CDR3: TGTGCCAGCTCCCCGAGTGGTTACTCTGGAAACACCATATATTTT.

The CDR3 sequence: CASSFPQGGYTF. For the CDR3, the DNA is TGTGCCAGCAGTTTCCCGCAGGGAGGCTACACCTTC. J is TRBJ1-2 and V is TRBV28; D may be TRBD1 (5 bases). CDR1 MDHEN and CDR2 SYDVKM come from the germline V gene. CDR3 length: 12 amino acids. V was clipped by 3 bases and J by 8 bases, with 10 bases between them.